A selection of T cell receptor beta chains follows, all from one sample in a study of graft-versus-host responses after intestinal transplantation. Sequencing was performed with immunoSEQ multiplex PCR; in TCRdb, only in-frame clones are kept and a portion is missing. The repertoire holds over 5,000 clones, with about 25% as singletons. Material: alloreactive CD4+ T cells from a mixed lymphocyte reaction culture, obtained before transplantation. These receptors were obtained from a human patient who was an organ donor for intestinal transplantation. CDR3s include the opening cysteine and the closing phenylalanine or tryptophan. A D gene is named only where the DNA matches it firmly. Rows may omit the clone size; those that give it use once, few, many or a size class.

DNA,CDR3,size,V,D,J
TGCAGTGCCAGCGATGAGCAGTTCTTC,CSASDEQFF,few,TRBV20-1,NA,TRBJ2-1
TGTGCCAGCAGTTACAGGGGCATGTGGTCCTCGGGGTACAATGAGCAGTTCTTC,CASSYRGMWSSGYNEQFF,few,TRBV27,TRBD1,TRBJ2-1
TGCGCCAGCAGTCAGGCGGGACTAGCGACAGATACGCAGTATTTT,CASSQAGLATDTQYF,medium-sized,TRBV23-1,TRBD2,TRBJ2-3
TGTGCCAGCAGCCAAAGACGGGCTAGCGGAATCTACGAGCAGTACTTC,CASSQRRASGIYEQYF,few,TRBV4-1,TRBD2,TRBJ2-7
TGTGCCTGGTCCCTAAAGAGGGCCTACAATGAGCAGTTCTTC,CAWSLKRAYNEQFF,NA,TRBV30,NA,TRBJ2-1
TGTGCCTGGAGTGTATGGGAGGGGTCTGGGGCCAACGTCCTGACTTTC,CAWSVWEGSGANVLTF,NA,TRBV30,TRBD2,TRBJ2-6
TGTGCCAGCCTGGTCAAGATCGGGAAAAAACTGTTTTTT,CASLVKIGKKLFF,few,TRBV6-1,NA,TRBJ1-4
TGTGCCATCGGACAGGAATTATTAGCTAACTATGGCTACACCTTC,CAIGQELLANYGYTF,NA,TRBV10-3,TRBD1,TRBJ1-2
TGTGCCATCAGGATTGACAGATCTTATGGCTACACCTTC,CAIRIDRSYGYTF,medium-sized,TRBV10-3,NA,TRBJ1-2
TGTGCCATCAGTGAAGGCGGGAGTATCTACGAGCAGTACTTC,CAISEGGSIYEQYF,NA,TRBV10-3,TRBD2,TRBJ2-7
TGTGCCAGCTCACCTCGACAGCCCCTCAGGGAGACCCAGTACTTC,CASSPRQPLRETQYF,few,TRBV18,NA,TRBJ2-5
TGTGCCAGCAGTTACCAGGACAGGTATAATGAAAAACTGTTTTTT,CASSYQDRYNEKLFF,few,TRBV6-5,TRBD1,TRBJ1-4
TGCGCCAGCAGCTCCGGACTAGCGGGCGCCTCGAACACCGGGGAGCTGTTTTTT,CASSSGLAGASNTGELFF,few,TRBV5-1,TRBD2,TRBJ2-2
TGTGCCAGCAGTTACTCGAGCGGACAGATCGAGCAGTACTTC,CASSYSSGQIEQYF,medium-sized,TRBV6-5,NA,TRBJ2-7
TGTGCCAGCAGTTTTGGGGCCCCGGATACGCAGTATTTT,CASSFGAPDTQYF,NA,TRBV27,NA,TRBJ2-3
TGTGCCAGCAGCTTATCAATCGAGCAGTACTTC,CASSLSIEQYF,medium-sized,TRBV11-3,NA,TRBJ2-7
TGTGCCAGCTCACCCCAGTACTACGAGCAGTACTTC,CASSPQYYEQYF,few,TRBV18,NA,TRBJ2-7
TGTGCCAGCAGCTTGGACCCACTCGGGACAGGGGATTATAGCAATCAGCCCCAGCATTTT,CASSLDPLGTGDYSNQPQHF,few,TRBV5-4,TRBD1,TRBJ1-5
TGTGCCAGCAAGACTCTTAGCGGGAGGGCCTACGAGCAGTACTTC,CASKTLSGRAYEQYF,NA,TRBV28,TRBD2,TRBJ2-7
TGTGCCAGCAGCGTAGTCCATGCTCCTCCCTACGAGCAGTACTTC,CASSVVHAPPYEQYF,NA,TRBV9,NA,TRBJ2-7
TGTGCCAGCAGTCACGCCGGGACAGGGGGCAATGAGCAGTTCTTC,CASSHAGTGGNEQFF,medium-sized,TRBV28,TRBD1,TRBJ2-1
TGTGCCTGGAGTCCAACAGGGACTACCCGGGGAGCTGTTTTT,CAWSPTGTTRGAVF,NA,TRBV30,NA,TRBJ2-2
TGTGCCAGCAGCTTACAGGGGAACACTGAAGCTTTCTTT,CASSLQGNTEAFF,medium-sized,TRBV7-3,NA,TRBJ1-1
TGTGCCAGCAGCGAATCGAGGGGGGGGACGAGATTCTTC,CASSESRGGTRFF,NA,TRBV7-3,NA,TRBJ2-1
TGTGCCAGCTCGAAAACGGGACAGCTGTACAATGAGCAGTTCTTC,CASSKTGQLYNEQFF,few,TRBV18,TRBD1,TRBJ2-1
TGTGCCAGCAGCCCAGGACAGCACCTAATGAACACTGAAGCTTTCTTT,CASSPGQHLMNTEAFF,NA,TRBV7-9,NA,TRBJ1-1
TGTGCCAGCAGCTTAGAGGACAGGATGAACACTGAAGCTTTCTTT,CASSLEDRMNTEAFF,few,TRBV11-2,TRBD1,TRBJ1-1
TGCGCCAGCAGCCTTCACACTGAAGCTTTCTTT,CASSLHTEAFF,NA,TRBV5-1,NA,TRBJ1-1
TGTGCCAGCAGTTACTCGACAGCGGGGGGACAAGAGACCCAGTACTTC,CASSYSTAGGQETQYF,medium-sized,TRBV6-5,TRBD2,TRBJ2-5
TGTGCCAGGGCTTACCAGGGGAACACTGAAGCTTTCTTT,CARAYQGNTEAFF,NA,TRBV2,NA,TRBJ1-1
TGTGCCAGCAGCTTAATGCGAGCGGGGGGCCACACAGATACGCAGTATTTT,CASSLMRAGGHTDTQYF,NA,TRBV11-2,TRBD2,TRBJ2-3
TGTGCCAGCAGCTTTATCTTGGGGACAGGGTACGGCTATGGCTACACCTTC,CASSFILGTGYGYGYTF,medium-sized,TRBV5-5,TRBD1,TRBJ1-2
TGTGCCAGTAGTATGGAGGTCCCGAATTCACCCCTCCACTTT,CASSMEVPNSPLHF,large,TRBV19,NA,TRBJ1-6
TGTGCCAGCAGCCCCATCTCCTACAATGAGCAGTTCTTC,CASSPISYNEQFF,few,TRBV28,NA,TRBJ2-1
TGTGCCAGCAGCCAAAGACGGGCTAGCGGAATCTACGAGCAGTACTTC,CASSQRRASGIYEQYF,medium-sized,TRBV4-2,TRBD2,TRBJ2-7
TGCGCCAGCAGCATGGGGCAGGGAGGGAGTAAGTTCTTC,CASSMGQGGSKFF,few,TRBV10-1,TRBD2,TRBJ2-1
TGTGCCAGCAGCCTGACAGCGCCCTCTGGGGCCAACGTCCTGACTTTC,CASSLTAPSGANVLTF,NA,TRBV5-5,NA,TRBJ2-6
TGTGCCAGCAGAAAACAGGGGAGCAACCAGCCCCAGCATTTT,CASRKQGSNQPQHF,NA,TRBV13,TRBD1,TRBJ1-5
TGTGCCAGTAGCCCATCCGGACAGCTCTCCTACAATGAGCAGTTCTTC,CASSPSGQLSYNEQFF,few,TRBV19,NA,TRBJ2-1
TGTGCCAGCAGCGTAGGGAGCGGGTACCAAGAGACCCAGTACTTC,CASSVGSGYQETQYF,few,TRBV9,NA,TRBJ2-5
TGCAGCGTTGCTCAGAAAAACATTCAGTACTTC,CSVAQKNIQYF,NA,TRBV29-1,NA,TRBJ2-4
TGTGCCAGCAGCTCGGGACAGCCTTACACTGAAGCTTTCTTT,CASSSGQPYTEAFF,medium-sized,TRBV11-3,TRBD1,TRBJ1-1
TGCGCCAGCAGCTCAGGGGCTAGCGGGGGGGCCATAGAGACCCAGTACTTC,CASSSGASGGAIETQYF,NA,TRBV5-1,TRBD2,TRBJ2-5
TGTGCCAGCAGCCGGGACAGGGGCAATCAGCCCCAGCATTTT,CASSRDRGNQPQHF,NA,TRBV6-5,TRBD1,TRBJ1-5
TGTGCCAGCAGTGAGCGGGTGGTGATAAGTCACATTCAGTACTTC,CASSERVVISHIQYF,medium-sized,TRBV6-1,NA,TRBJ2-4
TGTGCCAGCAGCTTGGGGGGGCTGGGTCCTGAAGCTTTCTTT,CASSLGGLGPEAFF,NA,TRBV5-4,NA,TRBJ1-1
TGTGCCAGCAGCTTGGAACAGGGCTTAATCTATGGCTACACCTTC,CASSLEQGLIYGYTF,NA,TRBV5-5,NA,TRBJ1-2
TGTGCCAGCACCAGACAGGTGAACACCGGGGAGCTGTTTTTT,CASTRQVNTGELFF,medium-sized,TRBV6-5,NA,TRBJ2-2